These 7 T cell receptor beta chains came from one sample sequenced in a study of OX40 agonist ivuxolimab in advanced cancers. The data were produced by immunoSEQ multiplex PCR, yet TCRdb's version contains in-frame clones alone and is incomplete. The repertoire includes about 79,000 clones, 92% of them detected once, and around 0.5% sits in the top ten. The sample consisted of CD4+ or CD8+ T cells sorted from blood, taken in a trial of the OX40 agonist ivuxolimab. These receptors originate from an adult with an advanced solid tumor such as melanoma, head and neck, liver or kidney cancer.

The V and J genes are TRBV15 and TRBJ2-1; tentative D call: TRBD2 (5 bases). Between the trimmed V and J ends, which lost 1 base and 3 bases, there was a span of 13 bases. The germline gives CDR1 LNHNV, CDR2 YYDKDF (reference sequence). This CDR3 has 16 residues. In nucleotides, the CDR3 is TGTGCCACCAGCAGAGCAGGACTGCCCGGCTACAATGAGCAGTTCTTC. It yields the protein CATSRAGLPGYNEQFF.

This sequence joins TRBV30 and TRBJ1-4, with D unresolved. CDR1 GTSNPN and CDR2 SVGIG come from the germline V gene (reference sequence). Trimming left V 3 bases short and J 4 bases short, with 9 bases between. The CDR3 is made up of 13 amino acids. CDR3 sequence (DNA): TGTGCCTGGAGGAGGAGGCGTAATGAAAAACTGTTTTTT. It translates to CAWRRRRNEKLFF.

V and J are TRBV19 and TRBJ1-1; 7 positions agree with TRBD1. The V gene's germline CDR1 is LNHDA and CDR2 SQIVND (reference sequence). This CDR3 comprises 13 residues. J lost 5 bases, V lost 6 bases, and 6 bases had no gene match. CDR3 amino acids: CASSSTGDTEAFF. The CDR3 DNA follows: TGTGCCAGTAGCTCTACAGGGGATACTGAAGCTTTCTTT.

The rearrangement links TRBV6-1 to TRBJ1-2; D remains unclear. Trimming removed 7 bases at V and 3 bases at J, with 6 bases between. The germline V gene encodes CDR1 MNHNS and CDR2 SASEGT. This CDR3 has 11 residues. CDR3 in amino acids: CASTIDYGYTF. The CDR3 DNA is TGTGCCAGCACTATCGACTATGGCTACACCTTC.

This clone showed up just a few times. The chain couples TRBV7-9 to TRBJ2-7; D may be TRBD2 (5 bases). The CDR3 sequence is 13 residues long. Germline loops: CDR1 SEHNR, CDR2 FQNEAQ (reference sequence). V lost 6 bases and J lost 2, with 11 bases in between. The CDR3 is CASSIHGTYEQYF. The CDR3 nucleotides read TGTGCCAGCAGTATACACGGGACCTACGAGCAGTACTTC. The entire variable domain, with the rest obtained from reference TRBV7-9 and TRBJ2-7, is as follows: DTGVSQNPRHKITKRGQNVTFRCDPISEHNRLYWYRQTLGQGPEFLTYFQNEAQLEKSRLLSDRFSAERPKGSFSTLEIQRTEQGDSAMYLCASSIHGTYEQYFGPGTRLTVT.

In DNA form, the CDR3 reads TGTGCCGCCGGCCGAAGTATCAACGGGGAGCTGTTTTTT. Amino acid sequence: CAAGRSINGELFF. The genes are TRBV10-3 and TRBJ2-2; the D is unclear. V lost 11 bases to trimming and J lost 7 bases, with 17 bases between them. The CDR3 is 13 residues long. Germline V gives CDR1 ENHRY, CDR2 SYGVKD.

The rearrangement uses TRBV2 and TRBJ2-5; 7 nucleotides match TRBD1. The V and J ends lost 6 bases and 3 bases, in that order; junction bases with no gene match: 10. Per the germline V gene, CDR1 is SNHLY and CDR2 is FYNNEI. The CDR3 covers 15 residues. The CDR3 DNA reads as TGTGCCAGCAGCGAAAGGCTAGGGACAGAAGAGACCCAGTACTTC. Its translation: CASSERLGTEETQYF.